This TCR beta chain was identified during a study of T-cell reconstitution after alpha-beta-depleted transplantation in children. General study findings and limits: In patients about two months after transplant, alpha-beta T cells reportedly arose from several hundred expanded graft clones. Newly made T cells mostly supplied T-cell counts and diversity one year after transplant.

About this clonotype itself: As yet, its antigen is unknown.

Germline values: CDR1 SGHNT, CDR2 YYREEE (reference sequence). This CDR3 has 16 amino acids. V gave up 0 bases and J gave up 0 bases, with 12 bases separating them. Construction of the TCRbeta library involved unique molecular identifiers. A single record per CDR3 protein comes from TCRdb applying MiXCR to the PCR reads. The sample holds 700,000 to 950,000 distinct CDR3 sequences, about 15% seen once. This sequence joins TRBV5-4 and TRBJ1-2; maybe TRBD1 (5 bases). The sequence came from a male patient aged 10 to 17 who had a stem cell transplant for acute lymphoblastic leukemia, so the T cells may come from the graft donor. This material consisted of PBMCs, mostly from graft donor cells, taken 360 days after TCRalphabeta/CD19-depleted stem cell transplant. The chain's CDR3 is CASSLAPTEANYGYTF. The CDR3 DNA follows: TGTGCCAGCAGCTTGGCCCCGACAGAAGCTAACTATGGCTACACCTTC. Full variable domain (missing parts from reference TRBV5-4 and TRBJ1-2): ETGVTQSPTHLIKTRGQQVTLRCSSQSGHNTVSWYQQALGQGPQFIFQYYREEENGRGNFPPRFSGLQFPNYSSELNVNALELDDSALYLCASSLAPTEANYGYTFGSGTRLTVV.